The 4 T cell receptor beta chains below all came from one sample that was sequenced in a study of beta chain features in type 1 diabetes. Investigators reverse transcribed all isolated RNA, so they sequenced expressed TCRB transcripts. Sequencing used immunoSEQ multiplex PCR; TCRdb keeps in-frame clones, though not all of them. The sample holds under 300,000 clones, 16% seen once. Their antigen targets remain unknown. Notes on the study in general: Across all four CD4+ subsets, people with type 1 diabetes showed modestly shorter TCRB CDR3s.

Sequencing input: naive CD4+ T cells from blood. These receptor sequences come from a man aged 25-45 years with type 1 diabetes.

J is TRBJ2-3 and V is TRBV4-3, with TRBD1 identical over 10 bases. The V and J ends lost 3 bases and 3 bases, in that order; junction bases with no gene match: 9. Germline-derived CDR1 and CDR2 are LGHNA and YSLEER. The CDR3 consists of 17 residues. The CDR3 nucleotides read TGCGCCAGCAGCCAGGACCGACAGGGGGCGAGTACAGATACGCAGTATTTT. Amino acids: CASSQDRQGASTDTQYF.

This clone has just a few counts. The J gene is TRBJ2-7, the V gene TRBV6-5; D might be TRBD1 (6 bases). The CDR3 is 15 amino acids. With 2 bases removed from V and 5 bases from J, the gap between germline ends came to 16 bases. Germline CDR1 is MNHEY and CDR2 is SVGAGI. The CDR3 loop is CASSYEALNRDEQYF. CDR3 sequence (DNA): TGTGCCAGCAGTTACGAAGCTCTAAACAGGGACGAGCAGTACTTC.

The chain has TRBV2 and TRBJ2-3; 7 bases are shared with TRBD1. This CDR3 is 14 amino acids long. Germline CDR1 and CDR2: SNHLY and FYNNEI. Germline trimming cut 6 bases from V and 2 bases from J; bases unmatched to any gene: 5. The CDR3 is CASSRDSNTDTQYF. The CDR3 nucleotides are TGTGCCAGCAGCCGGGACAGCAACACAGATACGCAGTATTTT.

This chain connects TRBV6-5 to TRBJ2-5; 9 nucleotides match TRBD1. V gave up 6 bases and J gave up 5 bases; unmatched junction bases: 10. The germline CDR1 and CDR2 sequences are MNHEY and SVGAGI. The CDR3 loop spans 15 amino acids. The chain's CDR3 is CASSRDYRGPETQYF. The CDR3 nucleotides are TGTGCCAGCAGCCGAGACTACAGGGGGCCGGAGACCCAGTACTTC.